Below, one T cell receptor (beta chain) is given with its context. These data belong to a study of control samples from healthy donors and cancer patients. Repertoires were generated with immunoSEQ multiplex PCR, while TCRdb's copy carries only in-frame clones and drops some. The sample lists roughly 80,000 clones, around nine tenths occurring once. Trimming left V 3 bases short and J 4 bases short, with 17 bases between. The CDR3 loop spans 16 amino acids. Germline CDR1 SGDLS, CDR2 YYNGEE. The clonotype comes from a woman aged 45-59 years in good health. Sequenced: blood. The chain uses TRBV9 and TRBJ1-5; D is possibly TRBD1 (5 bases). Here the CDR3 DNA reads TGTGCCAGCAGCGACTCCCCCGGGACCGCTAATCAGCCCCAGCATTTT. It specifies CASSDSPGTANQPQHF. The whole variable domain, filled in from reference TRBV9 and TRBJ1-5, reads DSGVTQTPKHLITATGQRVTLRCSPRSGDLSVYWYQQSLDQGLQFLIQYYNGEERAKGNILERFSAQQFPDLHSELNLSSLELGDSALYFCASSDSPGTANQPQHFGDGTRLSIL.